The rows below give T cell receptor beta chains drawn from one sample of a study of CD8+CD57+ T cells in acquired aplastic anemia. Each CDR3 protein gets one entry after TCRdb re-called the reads with MiXCR. The data show fewer than 200,000 distinct CDR3 sequences, around 60% seen once. Sequenced sample: sorted CD4+, CD8+, or CD8+CD57+ T cells (not recorded which) from PBMCs. These receptors all stem from a human donor in good health. Each CDR3 is given with its conserved first and last residue. The D gene is left open where the match is weak. A clone size is listed for some rows: how often the clone was seen (once, few, many), or a class if it is expanded.

clone_size,v_call,d_call,j_call,cdr3_nt,cdr3_aa
few,TRBV10-3,NA,TRBJ1-2,TGTGCCATCAGTAACAGGGTCTATGGCTACACCTTC,CAISNRVYGYTF
NA,TRBV5-1,NA,TRBJ2-7,TGCGCCAGCAGCTCCGGGGGCAGAAGCTCCTACGAGCAGTACTTC,CASSSGGRSSYEQYF
few,TRBV20-1,NA,TRBJ1-6,TGCAGTGCTAGAGATGTGCGACAGCCTAATTCACCCCTCCACTTT,CSARDVRQPNSPLHF
NA,TRBV10-1,TRBD2,TRBJ2-3,TGCGCCAGCAGTGAGGGGACAGGAGGTAGCGGGAGGGCCGGCACAGATACGCAGTATTTT,CASSEGTGGSGRAGTDTQYF
NA,TRBV10-3,TRBD1,TRBJ1-1,TGTGCCAGTAGAACCGGACAGGGAGATGCTTTCTTT,CASRTGQGDAFF
few,TRBV5-4,TRBD2,TRBJ2-5,TGTGCCAGCAGCCGCGGACTAGCGGGGGTTGAGACCCAGTACTTC,CASSRGLAGVETQYF
NA,TRBV19,TRBD1,TRBJ1-1,TGTGCCAGTAGTATAAAGACAGGGGCGCTCAACACTGAAGCCTTCTTT,CASSIKTGALNTEAFF
NA,TRBV2,NA,TRBJ2-5,TGTGCCAGCAAGGAGGAGACCCAGTACTTC,CASKEETQYF
NA,TRBV7-9,NA,TRBJ2-5,TGTGCCAGCAGCTTAGCTACAACAAGCCAAGAGACCCAGTACTTC,CASSLATTSQETQYF
many,TRBV11-3,NA,TRBJ2-7,TGTGCCAGCAGCCCTCCCGAGGGGGGGTTGGTATACTTC,CASSPPEGGLVYF
few,TRBV20-1,NA,TRBJ1-6,TGCAGTGCTAGAGGCAGGGGAGTCTCACCCCTCCACTTT,CSARGRGVSPLHF
many,TRBV7-8,TRBD1,TRBJ2-4,TGTGCCAGCAGCTTGGTGCCACGGACAGGAGACAAAAACATTCAGTACTTC,CASSLVPRTGDKNIQYF
NA,TRBV20-1,TRBD2,TRBJ2-7,TGCAGTGCTAGAGAGGGGGAGGGCGGGAGGTGTTACGAGCAGTACTTC,CSAREGEGGRCYEQYF
NA,TRBV7-2,TRBD2,TRBJ2-7,TGTGCCAGCGGTCTAGCGGGACTCGAGCAGTACTTC,CASGLAGLEQYF
NA,TRBV7-6,NA,TRBJ2-7,TGTGCCAGCAGCTCTTCGGGACCTCGGTACGAGCAGTACTTC,CASSSSGPRYEQYF
NA,TRBV7-9,NA,TRBJ2-5,TGTGCCAGCAGCTTAGTTCCGGAGACCCAGTACTTC,CASSLVPETQYF
NA,TRBV19,NA,TRBJ1-1,TGTGCCAGTAGCAGATGGACTGAAGCTCTCTTT,CASSRWTEALF
NA,TRBV9,TRBD1,TRBJ2-5,TGTGCCAGCAGCTCTACAGGGGCGGGAGAGACCCAGTACTTC,CASSSTGAGETQYF
NA,TRBV29-1,NA,TRBJ2-5,TGCAGCGTTGTGTCCGTGTACCAAGAGACCCAGTACTTC,CSVVSVYQETQYF
few,TRBV29-1,NA,TRBJ1-1,TGCAGCGTGGGGGTAGAGAACGTGGCTTTCTTT,CSVGVENVAFF
few,TRBV7-9,TRBD1,TRBJ1-2,TGTGCCAGCAGCTCACAGGGGAACTATGGCTACACCTTC,CASSSQGNYGYTF
few,TRBV19,NA,TRBJ2-1,TGTGCCAGTAGTCGAAGCGGAACCTACAATGAGCAGTTCTTC,CASSRSGTYNEQFF
NA,TRBV20-1,TRBD1,TRBJ2-5,TGCAGTGCTCCCGACAGGGGGGACCAGTACTTC,CSAPDRGDQYF
NA,TRBV7-9,NA,TRBJ1-3,TGTGCCAGCGTGAAGGACAGCTCTGGAAACACCATATATTTT,CASVKDSSGNTIYF
NA,TRBV7-9,NA,TRBJ2-5,TGTGCCAGCAGCGCAGCCAGCGGGCGGTTGGAGACCCAGTACTTC,CASSAASGRLETQYF
many,TRBV4-3,TRBD2,TRBJ2-7,TGCGCCAGCAGCCATGGGACTAGCGGAAACTACGAGCAGTACTTC,CASSHGTSGNYEQYF
once,TRBV20-1,NA,TRBJ2-1,TGCAGTGCTAGGGGAGCAGGGGTCAATGAGCAGTTCTTC,CSARGAGVNEQFF
NA,TRBV7-6,TRBD2,TRBJ2-3,TGTGCCAGCAGCGTAGGAGGGAGGGCTTTAGATACGCAGTATTTT,CASSVGGRALDTQYF
many,TRBV7-9,TRBD1,TRBJ2-2,TGTGCCAGCAGCAAGACAGGGACCTACACCGGGGAGCTGTTTTTT,CASSKTGTYTGELFF
few,TRBV7-9,NA,TRBJ2-5,TGTGCCAGCAGCTTACTGGCGGACCAAGAGACCCAGTACTTC,CASSLLADQETQYF
NA,TRBV30,TRBD2,TRBJ2-1,TGTGCCTGGACCCTCGGACTAGCGGGAGGGTATAGTGAGCAGTTCTTC,CAWTLGLAGGYSEQFF
NA,TRBV19,NA,TRBJ1-2,TGTGCCAGTAGTCTGGACCGGATCTATGGCTACACCTTC,CASSLDRIYGYTF